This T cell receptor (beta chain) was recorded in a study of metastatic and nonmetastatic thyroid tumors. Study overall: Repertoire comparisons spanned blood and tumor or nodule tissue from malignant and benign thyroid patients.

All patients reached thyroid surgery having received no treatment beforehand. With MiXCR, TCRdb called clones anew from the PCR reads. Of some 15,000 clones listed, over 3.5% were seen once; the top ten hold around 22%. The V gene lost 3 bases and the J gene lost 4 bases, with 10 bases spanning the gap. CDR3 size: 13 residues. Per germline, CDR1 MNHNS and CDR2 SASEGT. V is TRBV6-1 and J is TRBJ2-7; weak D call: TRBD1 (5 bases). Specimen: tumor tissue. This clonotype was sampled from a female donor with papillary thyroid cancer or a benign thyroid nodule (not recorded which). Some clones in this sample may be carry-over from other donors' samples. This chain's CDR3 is CASSDRVVYEQYF. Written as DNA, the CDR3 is TGTGCCAGCAGTGACAGGGTCGTTTACGAGCAGTACTTC.